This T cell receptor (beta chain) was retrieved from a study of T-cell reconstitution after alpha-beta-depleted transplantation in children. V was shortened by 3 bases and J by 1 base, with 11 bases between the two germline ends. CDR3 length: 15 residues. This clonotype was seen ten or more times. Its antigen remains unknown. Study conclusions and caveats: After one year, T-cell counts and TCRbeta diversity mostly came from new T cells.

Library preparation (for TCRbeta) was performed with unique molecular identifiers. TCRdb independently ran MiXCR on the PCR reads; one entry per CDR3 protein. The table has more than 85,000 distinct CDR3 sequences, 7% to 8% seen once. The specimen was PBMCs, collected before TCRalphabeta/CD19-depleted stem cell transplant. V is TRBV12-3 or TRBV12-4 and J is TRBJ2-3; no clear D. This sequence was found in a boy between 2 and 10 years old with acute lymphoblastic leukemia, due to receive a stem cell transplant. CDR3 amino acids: CASSFLVGGTDTQYF. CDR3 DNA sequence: TGTGCCAGCAGTTTCCTCGTTGGGGGCACAGATACGCAGTATTTT.